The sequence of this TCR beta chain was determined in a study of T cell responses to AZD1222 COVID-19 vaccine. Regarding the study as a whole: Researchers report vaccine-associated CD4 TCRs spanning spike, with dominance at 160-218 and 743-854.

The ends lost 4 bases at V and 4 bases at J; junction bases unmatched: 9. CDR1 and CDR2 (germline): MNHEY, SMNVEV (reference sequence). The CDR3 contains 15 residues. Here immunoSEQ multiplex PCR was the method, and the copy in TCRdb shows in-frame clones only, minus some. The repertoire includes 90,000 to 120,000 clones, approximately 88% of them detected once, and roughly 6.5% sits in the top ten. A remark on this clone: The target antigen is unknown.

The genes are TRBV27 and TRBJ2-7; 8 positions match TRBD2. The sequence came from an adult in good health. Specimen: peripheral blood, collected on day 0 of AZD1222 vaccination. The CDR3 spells CASSWGAGGPYEQYF. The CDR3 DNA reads TGTGCCAGCAGTTGGGGCGCGGGAGGCCCTTACGAGCAGTACTTC.